This entry lists 26 T cell receptor beta chains sequenced from one sample in a study of cytomegalovirus exposure and HLA in healthy donors. Use of 60 Vbeta and 13 Jbeta primers characterized the PCR. Profiling relied on immunoSEQ multiplex PCR, and the TCRdb table lists in-frame clones only, not all of them. Of about 92,000 clones listed, approximately 85% are singletons. The sequenced sample was PBMCs. These receptors all stem from a woman aged 18-29 years in good health and CMV-seropositive.

The gene calls are TRBV7-2 and TRBJ2-7, with 9 bases lining up with TRBD1. V was pared by 4 bases and J by 3 bases, with 4 bases of the junction left unmatched. The germline CDR1 and CDR2 sequences are SGHTA and FQGNSA. There are 14 residues in the CDR3. CDR3 sequence reads: CASSSGTGIYEQYF. The DNA for the CDR3 is TGTGCCAGCAGCTCCGGGACAGGGATCTACGAGCAGTACTTC.

The J gene is TRBJ1-1, the V gene TRBV7-9; no reliable D call. The germline V gene has CDR1 SEHNR and CDR2 FQNEAQ (reference sequence). V was pared by 1 base and J by 1 base, with 10 bases between. The length of the CDR3 is 15 residues. The CDR3 here is CASSLESTENTEAFF. CDR3 in DNA: TGTGCCAGCAGCTTAGAAAGTACAGAGAACACTGAAGCTTTCTTT.

This chain links TRBV2 with TRBJ2-3, with 9 bases matching TRBD2. Trimming cost V 7 bases and J 4 bases; bases outside gene matches: 15. CDR3 length: 17 amino acids. The germline CDR1 and CDR2 sequences are SNHLY and FYNNEI. CDR3: CASTIELLAGRADTQYF. DNA for the CDR3: TGTGCCAGCACCATAGAATTACTAGCGGGTAGGGCAGATACGCAGTATTTT.

The chain couples TRBV10-3 to TRBJ2-1; D ambiguous. Per germline, CDR1 ENHRY and CDR2 SYGVKD. The CDR3 spans 13 residues. The V end lost 1 base, the J end lost 4 bases, and 5 bases lay between the germline ends. Written as DNA, the CDR3 is TGTGCCATCAGTGAGTTAGAATACAATGAGCAGTTCTTC. This sequence encodes CAISELEYNEQFF.

The chain combines TRBV27 with TRBJ1-5; tentative D call: TRBD1 (6 bases). V was shortened by 5 bases and J by 5 bases, with 16 bases between the two germline ends. CDR3 size: 15 residues. The germline V gene encodes CDR1 MNHEY and CDR2 SMNVEV (reference sequence). The CDR3 coding sequence is TGTGCCAGCAGTCTCCGTGGGGGACACGATCAGCCCCAGCATTTT. Translating it yields CASSLRGGHDQPQHF.

The chain is built from TRBV29-1 and TRBJ1-1; D gene ambiguous. The CDR3 consists of 14 residues. Germline values: CDR1 SQVTM, CDR2 ANQGSEA. V was cut by 2 bases and J by 7 bases, with 17 bases left in between. This chain's CDR3 is CSVEPGQDFGEAFF. CDR3 nucleotide sequence: TGCAGCGTTGAACCGGGCCAGGACTTTGGTGAAGCTTTCTTT.

The chain joins TRBV19 to TRBJ2-3; 9 bases line up with TRBD2. This CDR3 contains 16 residues. Germline V CDR1 and CDR2: LNHDA, SQIVND (reference sequence). Trimming cost V 3 bases and J 5 bases; bases outside gene matches: 9. CDR3: CASSMRLAGRGDTQYF. CDR3 coding DNA: TGTGCCAGTAGTATGCGGCTAGCGGGACGGGGAGATACGCAGTATTTT.

In its sample, this clone was seen once. A read error may produce the germline difference seen at one junction end. The chain links TRBV11-1 to TRBJ2-1; D ambiguous. CDR1 SGHAT and CDR2 FQDESV come from the germline V gene (reference sequence). The CDR3 sequence is 14 residues long. The DNA for the CDR3 is TGTGCCAGCAGCTCTTTGTCTTCCTTCAATGAGCAGTTCTTC. Translating it yields CASSSLSSFNEQFF.

This sequence joins TRBV5-8 and TRBJ2-7; D is possibly TRBD2 (5 bases). This CDR3 region has 15 residues. Germline-derived CDR1 and CDR2 are SGHTS and YDEGEE. Between the trimmed V and J ends, which lost 5 bases and 0 bases, there was a span of 15 bases. The CDR3 DNA sequence: TGTGCCAGCAGGCGACCCCGGGAAAGCTCCTACGAGCAGTACTTC. Protein: CASRRPRESSYEQYF.

The V and J genes are TRBV19 and TRBJ2-7; 11 bases are shared with TRBD1. The CDR3 runs 15 residues. V lost 5 bases, J lost 4 bases, and 7 bases stayed unmatched. CDR1 and CDR2 from the germline V gene are LNHDA and SQIVND (reference sequence). Written as DNA, the CDR3 is TGTGCCAGTAGTCCTGGACAGGGGGCTTGGTACGAGCAGTACTTC. Its protein is CASSPGQGAWYEQYF.

This clone showed up just a few times. Germline is not matched at one junction end, which may reflect a read error. The chain uses TRBV25-1 and TRBJ2-5; TRBD1 aligns across 7 bases. This CDR3 is 18 amino acids long. CDR1 is MGHDK and CDR2 is SYGVNS in the germline V gene. The CDR3 nucleotides read TGTGCCAGCAGTGGGGGTGTACAGGGGACAGAGAACCAGGAGACCCAGTACTTC. Translating it yields CASSGGVQGTENQETQYF.

This chain links TRBV2 with TRBJ1-3; D is ambiguous. Germline values: CDR1 SNHLY, CDR2 FYNNEI. The V gene lost 7 bases and the J gene lost 1 base, with 17 bases spanning the gap. The CDR3 extends over 16 amino acids. CDR3 in DNA: TGTGCCAGCATTGGAGGGAGATATAGTTCTGGAAACACCATATATTTT. It specifies CASIGGRYSSGNTIYF.

This chain connects TRBV5-1 to TRBJ2-7, with D possibly matching TRBD1 (6 bases). Germline assignment: CDR1 SGHRS and CDR2 YFSETQ. The CDR3 is 15 amino acids. V shed 0 bases and J shed 2 bases, with 12 bases lying between them. In DNA form, the CDR3 reads TGCGCCAGCAGCTTGGGGCAGGGGAGCGCCTACGAGCAGTACTTC. This gives the protein CASSLGQGSAYEQYF. Combining the CDR3 with reference TRBV5-1 and TRBJ2-7 gives the whole variable domain KAGVTQTPRYLIKTRGQQVTLSCSPISGHRSVSWYQQTPGQGLQFLFEYFSETQRNKGNFPGRFSGRQFSNSRSEMNVSTLELGDSALYLCASSLGQGSAYEQYFGPGTRLTVT.

This sequence joins TRBV5-1 and TRBJ2-6, with TRBD2 matching 9 bases. The germline V gene encodes CDR1 SGHRS and CDR2 YFSETQ. Trimming removed 0 bases from V and 2 bases from J; junction bases left unmatched: 6. This CDR3 contains 18 residues. The CDR3 spells CASSLVLGGRAGANVLTF. CDR3 DNA sequence: TGCGCCAGCAGCTTGGTCTTAGGCGGGAGGGCTGGGGCCAACGTCCTGACTTTC.

The genes are TRBV7-2 and TRBJ2-7, with D perhaps matching TRBD2 (5 bases). Between the trimmed V and J ends, which lost 2 bases and 0 bases, there was a span of 11 bases. Germline V gives CDR1 SGHTA, CDR2 FQGNSA. The CDR3 is 15 residues long. CDR3 sequence reads: CASSLLRGSSYEQYF. The CDR3 nucleotides are TGTGCCAGCAGCTTACTGCGTGGGAGCTCCTACGAGCAGTACTTC.

The table lists this clone with a few counts. The CDR3 coding sequence is TGTGCCACCAGCAGAGGAGGCGGGCAGCCCCAGCATTTT. Residues: CATSRGGGQPQHF. V and J are TRBV15 and TRBJ1-5; the D is unclear. From germline, CDR1 is LNHNV and CDR2 YYDKDF (reference sequence). The CDR3 consists of 13 residues. V shed 1 base and J shed 7 bases, with 8 bases lying between them. The variable domain in full, completed from reference TRBV15 and TRBJ1-5, reads DAMVIQNPRYQVTQFGKPVTLSCSQTLNHNVMYWYQQKSSQAPKLLFHYYDKDFNNEADTPDNFQSRRPNTSFCFLDIRSPGLGDTAMYLCATSRGGGQPQHFGDGTRLSIL.

The V and J genes are TRBV11-1 and TRBJ2-7, with D tentatively TRBD2 (5 bases). CDR1 SGHAT and CDR2 FQDESV come from the germline V gene (reference sequence). Between the trimmed V and J ends, which lost 4 bases and 1 base, there was a span of 8 bases. The CDR3 loop spans 13 amino acids. The CDR3, as DNA: TGTGCCAGCAGCTCTAGCTGGTCCTACGAGCAGTACTTC. It specifies CASSSSWSYEQYF.

The chain has TRBV6-5 and TRBJ2-1; 7 positions agree with TRBD2. This CDR3 comprises 14 residues. Per the germline V gene, CDR1 is MNHEY and CDR2 is SVGAGI. V trimming: 2 bases; J trimming: 4 bases; junction bases outside the gene matches: 2. The CDR3, as DNA: TGTGCCAGCAGTTACCGGGGGGAGTACAATGAGCAGTTCTTC. The encoded protein is CASSYRGEYNEQFF.

The rearrangement uses TRBV7-2 and TRBJ2-1, with D perhaps TRBD2 (5 bases). CDR1 and CDR2 (germline): SGHTA, FQGNSA. Trimming left V 3 bases short and J 2 bases short, with 8 bases between. The CDR3 contains 14 residues. Written as DNA, the CDR3 is TGTGCCAGCAGCTTCTCGGGGACCTACAATGAGCAGTTCTTC. Translated, it gives CASSFSGTYNEQFF.

This clone was detected a few times. The chain carries TRBV6-6 and TRBJ1-3, with D perhaps TRBD1 (5 bases). Trimming took off 6 bases at V and 0 bases at J, with 12 bases between the two ends. Germline V lookup: CDR1 MNHNY, CDR2 SVGAGI (reference sequence). The length of the CDR3 is 15 residues. In DNA, the CDR3 is TGTGCCAGCAGCGACAGAGTAGACTCTGGAAACACCATATATTTT. Its protein product is CASSDRVDSGNTIYF.

The rearrangement joins TRBV5-1 to TRBJ2-5; 14 bases are a match to TRBD2. Germline CDR1 is SGHRS and CDR2 is YFSETQ. Trimming took 0 bases from V and 4 from J; bases not matched to a gene: 2. The CDR3 loop spans 16 amino acids. This CDR3 is CASSLAGTSGGETQYF. CDR3 bases: TGCGCCAGCAGCTTGGCCGGGACTAGCGGGGGAGAGACCCAGTACTTC.

The chain couples TRBV27 to TRBJ2-3; possibly TRBD2 for D (6 bases). The V gene's germline CDR1 is MNHEY and CDR2 SMNVEV (reference sequence). V shed 2 bases and J shed 6 bases, with 18 bases lying between them. The length of the CDR3 is 16 residues. In nucleotides, the CDR3 is TGTGCCAGCAGTTTAATTGGCCCTGATGGGGGGGATACGCAGTATTTT. It specifies CASSLIGPDGGDTQYF.

J is TRBJ1-3 and V is TRBV29-1; 8 nucleotides agree with TRBD1. The CDR3 length is 14 residues. Trimming cost V 7 bases and J 0 bases; bases outside gene matches: 5. Germline CDR1 and CDR2: SQVTM and ANQGSEA. CDR3 DNA: TGCAGCGCGCTCGACAGGGGCTCTGGAAACACCATATATTTT. Amino acids: CSALDRGSGNTIYF. Combining the CDR3 with reference TRBV29-1 and TRBJ1-3 gives the whole variable domain SAVISQKPSRDICQRGTSLTIQCQVDSQVTMMFWYRQQPGQSLTLIATANQGSEATYESGFVIDKFPISRPNLTFSTLTVSNMSPEDSSIYLCSALDRGSGNTIYFGEGSWLTVV.

The chain joins TRBV19 to TRBJ2-1, with TRBD1 matching over 7 bases. The CDR3 is made up of 15 amino acids. After removal of 1 base from V and 1 base from J, the junction contained 1 base not matched to a gene. Germline CDR1 reads LNHDA; CDR2 reads SQIVND (reference sequence). As DNA, the CDR3 is TGTGCCAGTAGTATAGGGGACAGATCCTACAATGAGCAGTTCTTC. The encoded protein is CASSIGDRSYNEQFF.

This clone has only one observation. The J gene is TRBJ1-1, the V gene TRBV7-3, with a weak D call TRBD1 (5 bases). The CDR3 totals 15 residues. Trimming left V 5 bases short and J 3 bases short, with 16 bases between. CDR1 SGHTA and CDR2 FQGTGA come from the germline V gene. CDR3: CASSEYGQGYTEAFF. The CDR3 nucleotides are TGTGCCAGCAGCGAGTACGGCCAGGGTTACACTGAAGCTTTCTTT.

This chain connects TRBV25-1 to TRBJ2-7; 8 nucleotides line up with TRBD1. This CDR3 comprises 14 residues. CDR1 and CDR2 (germline): MGHDK, SYGVNS. With 6 bases clipped from V and 2 bases from J, the junction kept 6 bases outside the gene matches. CDR3 DNA sequence: TGTGCCAGCAGACAGACAGGGGTGACCTACGAGCAGTACTTC. Translation: CASRQTGVTYEQYF.